This T cell receptor (beta chain) was identified in a study of T cell repertoires in cytomegalovirus infection. Via MiXCR, TCRdb re-called the reads, giving one row per CDR3 protein. The sample lists around 800,000 distinct CDR3 sequences, about 30% occurring once. J gave up 4 bases and V 3 bases, and 8 bases lay outside the gene matches. Germline lookup yields CDR1 DFQATT and CDR2 SNEGSKA (reference sequence). The CDR3 is 15 residues long. With regard to this clonotype: Its antigen is not known.

The sequences come from cultured CD8+ T cells from PBMCs, collected from culture after CMV antigen stimulation. This chain uses TRBV20-1 with TRBJ1-5, with 8 bases identical to TRBD1. This sequence was found in a human donor in good health (CMV status not recorded). Some clones in this sample may be carry-over from other donors' samples. The CDR3 reads CSARAGTGTNQPQHF. Written as DNA, the CDR3 is TGCAGTGCTAGGGCCGGGACAGGAACAAATCAGCCCCAGCATTTT.